This entry features one T cell receptor (beta chain) sequence. Its antigen is not yet known. There are no base qualities to consult, and no much larger clone falls within one base. To sequence the TCRbeta CDR3 region, genomic DNA was isolated from the sorted cells. The immunoSEQ Assay was used for sequencing of TCRbeta CDR3 regions. TCRdb retrieved this table from immuneACCESS and kept in-frame rearrangements only. Not all clones are present; in checked studies, unresolved V genes account for under half, and no reason is known for the remainder. The table for this sample lists approximately 20,000 clones; roughly nine tenths of them were counted only once. The leading ten clones occupy 40% to 55% of the sample. The data were taken from a study of OX40 agonist ivuxolimab in advanced cancers. The study in broad terms: The costimulatory receptor OX40 (CD134) was targeted by ivuxolimab, a fully human IgG2 agonistic monoclonal antibody. In the dose-escalation cohort, approximately 80% of patients were male, and the mean age was roughly 60 years with a range of roughly 23 to 79. The paper describes the monotherapy dose-escalation part (N of about 47 patients) of the phase I trial of ivuxolimab. Among the approximately 50 dose-escalation patients, around 20 had hepatocellular carcinoma, about 15 melanoma, 9 renal cell carcinoma and 9 head and neck cancer. Prior anti-PD-1, anti-PD-L1 or anti-CTLA-4 therapy was permitted, and checkpoint inhibitors had been received by roughly two fifths of dose-escalation patients. The point of sequencing TCRbeta in the periphery was to test whether ivuxolimab changed TCR sequence diversity and drove clonal T-cell expansion. Intravenous ivuxolimab was administered to patients every 2 weeks at six dose levels: 0.01, 0.1, 0.3, 1.5, 3 and 10 mg/kg. Three dose-escalation patients achieved partial responses, one with hepatocellular carcinoma and two with cutaneous melanoma. What the work shows at the level of the full study, not this receptor alone: After ivuxolimab, expanded clones were on average more numerous among CD8+ T cells than among CD4+ T cells. Low levels of normalized T-cell clonal expansion were also seen in some patients who did not respond. At doses of 0.1 to 3.0 mg/kg, clonal expansion of both CD4+ and CD8+ blood T cells was observed from baseline to week 6. Partial responders in the 0.1-3.0 mg/kg groups had among the lowest normalized peripheral clonal expansion, especially among CD8+ T cells. The antigen specificity of the peripheral T cells that underwent clonal expansion was not determined.

The trial excluded patients who had a history of autoimmune disease or who were on systemic immunosuppression. In every dose cohort, peripheral blood was drawn for TCR sequencing at baseline, cycle 4 day 1, and cycle 7 day 1. The samples were taken from a phase I, first-in-human, multicenter, open-label dose-escalation trial of ivuxolimab. Adults with locally advanced or metastatic melanoma, renal cell, hepatocellular, or head and neck squamous cell carcinoma were enrolled in the trial. CD4+ and CD8+ T cells were sorted separately from peripheral blood before TCR sequencing. V gives up 1 base and J gives up 3 bases, and the segment between their germline ends measures 7 bases. Including cysteine and phenylalanine, the CDR3 has 13 amino acids. Here the CDR3 DNA is all that survives: 39 bases in frame from base 1. The germline V gene gives CDR1 as SGHDN and CDR2 as FVKESK.

The sequence was collected from an adult with an advanced solid tumor such as melanoma, head and neck, liver or kidney cancer. The sample consisted of CD4+ or CD8+ T cells sorted from blood, taken in a trial of the OX40 agonist ivuxolimab. The rearrangement joined TRBV14 to TRBJ2-7; confidence is insufficient to name the D gene. At the DNA level, the sequence is TGTGCCAGCAGCCAAGGGATAGGCTACGAGCAGTACTTC. It translates to CASSQGIGYEQYF.